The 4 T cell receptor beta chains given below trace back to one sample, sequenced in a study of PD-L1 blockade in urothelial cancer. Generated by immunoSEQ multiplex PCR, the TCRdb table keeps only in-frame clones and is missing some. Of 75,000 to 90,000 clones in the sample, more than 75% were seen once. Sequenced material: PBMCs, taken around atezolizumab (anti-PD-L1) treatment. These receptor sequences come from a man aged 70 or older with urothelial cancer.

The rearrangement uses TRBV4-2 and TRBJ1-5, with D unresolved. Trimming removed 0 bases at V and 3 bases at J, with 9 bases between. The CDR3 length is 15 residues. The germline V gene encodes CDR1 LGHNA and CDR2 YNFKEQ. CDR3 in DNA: TGTGCCAGCAGCCAAGATCTGGGCACCAATCAGCCCCAGCATTTT. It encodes CASSQDLGTNQPQHF.

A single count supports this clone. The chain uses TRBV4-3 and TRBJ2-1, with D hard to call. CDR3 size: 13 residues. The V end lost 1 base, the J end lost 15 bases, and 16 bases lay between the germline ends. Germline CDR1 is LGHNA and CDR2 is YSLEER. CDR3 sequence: CASSQVRVLNPFF. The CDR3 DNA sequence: TGCGCCAGCAGCCAAGTTCGGGTCCTCAACCCGTTCTTC.

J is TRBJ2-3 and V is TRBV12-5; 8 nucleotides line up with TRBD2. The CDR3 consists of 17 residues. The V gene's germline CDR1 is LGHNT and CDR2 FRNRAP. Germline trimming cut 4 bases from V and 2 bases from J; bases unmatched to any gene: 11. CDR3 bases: TGTGCTAGTGGTTCCCCGAGCGGGAGACCAATCACAGATACGCAGTATTTT. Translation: CASGSPSGRPITDTQYF. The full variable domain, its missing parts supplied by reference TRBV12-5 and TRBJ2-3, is DARVTQTPRHKVTEMGQEVTMRCQPILGHNTVFWYRQTMMQGLELLAYFRNRAPLDDSGMPKDRFSAEMPDATLATLKIQPSEPRDSAVYFCASGSPSGRPITDTQYFGPGTRLTVL.

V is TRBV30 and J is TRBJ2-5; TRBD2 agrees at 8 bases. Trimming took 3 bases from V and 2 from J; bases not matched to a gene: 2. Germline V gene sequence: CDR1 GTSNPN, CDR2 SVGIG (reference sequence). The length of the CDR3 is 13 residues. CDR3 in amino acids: CAWRPGGQETQYF. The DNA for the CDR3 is TGTGCCTGGAGGCCGGGGGGGCAAGAGACCCAGTACTTC.